The 29 T cell receptor beta chains below all came from one sample that was sequenced in a study of T cells in Graves' hyperthyroidism and ophthalmopathy. The TCR beta CDR3 regions underwent amplification using RNA transcripts as the source. First-round RT-PCR targeting the TCR CDR3 was performed with the HTBI primer set. One entry per CDR3 protein results from TCRdb running MiXCR on the multiplex PCR reads. The sample holds approximately 320,000 distinct CDR3 sequences, 16% seen once. Source material: blood. The receptors here all came from a man between 25 and 39 years old with Graves' hyperthyroidism.

This clonotype occurred many times. The J gene is TRBJ2-1, the V gene TRBV2; 8 bases match TRBD1. Germline V gives CDR1 SNHLY, CDR2 FYNNEI. The CDR3 loop spans 16 amino acids. V was clipped by 1 base and J by 3 bases; unmatched bases: 5. CDR3 sequence reads: CASSEGGTGVYNEQFF. Here the CDR3 DNA reads TGTGCCAGCAGTGAAGGGGGGACAGGCGTCTACAATGAGCAGTTCTTC.

This clonotype appeared many times. Here the CDR3 reads CASSYSDGEQYF. The CDR3 DNA sequence: TGTGCCAGCAGTTACTCAGACGGAGAGCAGTACTTC. This chain links TRBV6-5 with TRBJ2-7; unclear D gene. The CDR3 is 12 residues long. V lost 0 bases and J lost 7, with 7 bases in between. The V gene's germline CDR1 is MNHEY and CDR2 SVGAGI.

The chain is built from TRBV6-1 and TRBJ2-6, with a weak D call TRBD2 (5 bases). Trimming took off 7 bases at V and 4 bases at J, with 11 bases between the two ends. The germline gives CDR1 MNHNS, CDR2 SASEGT. The CDR3 contains 14 residues. In DNA form, the CDR3 reads TGTGCCAGCAAACCTCCGGGGGGGGCCAACGTCCTGACTTTC. This codes for CASKPPGGANVLTF.

This CDR3 reads CASRTSGGPLGTEAFF. The CDR3 nucleotides are TGTGCCAGCAGAACGTCAGGGGGCCCCTTGGGCACTGAAGCTTTCTTT. The gene calls are TRBV2 and TRBJ1-1; TRBD1 matches 8 bases. Germline assignment: CDR1 SNHLY and CDR2 FYNNEI. CDR3 length: 16 amino acids. Trimming cost V 6 bases and J 4 bases; bases outside gene matches: 13.

This sequence joins TRBV6-5 and TRBJ2-3; TRBD1 or TRBD2 may be the D gene (5 bases each). In germline, CDR1 is MNHEY, CDR2 SVGAGI. This CDR3 is built from 15 residues. The V and J ends lost 2 bases and 0 bases respectively, with 9 bases between them. The CDR3 sequence: CASSYGGSSTDTQYF. CDR3 nucleotide sequence: TGTGCCAGCAGTTACGGGGGTTCTAGCACAGATACGCAGTATTTT.

About this clonotype itself: A much larger clone differs from this one at a single base, so this may be a read error. The V and J genes are TRBV20-1 and TRBJ2-7; D remains ambiguous. The germline gives CDR1 DFQATT, CDR2 SNEGSKA (reference sequence). The CDR3 consists of 13 residues. CDR3 protein: CGAREVEISEQYF. The CDR3 region has the DNA TGCGGTGCTAGAGAGGTCGAAATCTCCGAGCAGTACTTC.

This clonotype was seen many times. The chain links TRBV2 to TRBJ1-1; D perhaps matches TRBD1 (6 bases). The CDR3 consists of 14 residues. Germline V CDR1 and CDR2: SNHLY, FYNNEI. V lost 7 bases to trimming and J lost 4 bases, with 16 bases between them. The CDR3 coding sequence is TGTGCCAGCACCGAAGGGGGGGTGGGCACTGAAGCTTTCTTT. Its translation is CASTEGGVGTEAFF.

This clonotype was counted ten times or more. The chain joins TRBV5-1 to TRBJ2-1; D call uncertain. CDR3 length: 13 residues. Per the germline V gene, CDR1 is SGHRS and CDR2 is YFSETQ. V lost 7 bases, J lost 8 bases, and 16 bases lay in between. The CDR3 DNA is TGCGCCAGCGGAACTTCCCTAATCGATGAGCAGTTCTTC. Amino acids: CASGTSLIDEQFF.

The chain is built from TRBV20-1 and TRBJ1-3; D unclear. Germline V gene lookup returns CDR1 DFQATT and CDR2 SNEGSKA (reference sequence). This CDR3 comprises 15 residues. V dropped 3 bases and J dropped 0 bases, with 12 bases sitting between them. The CDR3 region is CSASRVRSSGNTIYF. CDR3 DNA sequence: TGCAGTGCTAGTCGGGTCAGATCCTCTGGAAACACCATATATTTT.

This chain links TRBV20-1 with TRBJ2-3; 13 bases match TRBD2. Germline V gives CDR1 DFQATT, CDR2 SNEGSKA (reference sequence). The ends lost 6 bases at V and 0 bases at J; junction bases unmatched: 3. CDR3 size: 15 residues. CDR3 amino acids: CSARTSGSSTDTQYF. The CDR3 DNA follows: TGCAGTGCCCGGACTAGCGGGAGTAGCACAGATACGCAGTATTTT.

This chain joins TRBV4-2 and TRBJ2-1; TRBD1 agrees at 7 bases. The length of the CDR3 is 17 residues. The V gene's germline CDR1 is LGHNA and CDR2 YNFKEQ. Losses at the gene ends were 4 bases for V and 6 bases for J; bases not matched to a gene: 15. CDR3 DNA: TGTGCCAGCAGCCGGGGTATTGTAGGGGGCGAAGTCAATGAGCAGTTCTTC. Its translation is CASSRGIVGGEVNEQFF.

This clonotype appeared many times. The gene calls are TRBV7-3 and TRBJ2-1; 7 nucleotides align to TRBD1. In germline, CDR1 is SGHTA, CDR2 FQGTGA. The CDR3 contains 15 residues. The V gene end was trimmed by 1 base and the J gene end by 2 bases; junction bases not matched to a gene: 2. The CDR3 spells CASSLRQGTYNEQFF. The CDR3 DNA is TGTGCCAGCAGCTTAAGACAGGGAACCTACAATGAGCAGTTCTTC.

The chain has TRBV2 and TRBJ1-2, with 7 bases identical to TRBD1. Germline V gene data show CDR1 as SNHLY and CDR2 as FYNNEI. The V gene end was trimmed by 7 bases and the J gene end by 4 bases; junction bases not matched to a gene: 18. The CDR3 length is 17 residues. CDR3 sequence reads: CASTSRGRQGLAYGYTF. The CDR3 DNA is TGTGCCAGCACCTCCCGGGGACGACAGGGATTGGCCTATGGCTACACCTTC.

A note on this clonotype: A single base separates this from a much larger clone, so it may be a read error. The chain couples TRBV30 to TRBJ2-2; D is possibly TRBD1 (6 bases). The CDR3 sequence is 15 residues long. CDR1 and CDR2 from the germline V gene are GTSNPN and SVGIG (reference sequence). Trimming pared 0 bases from V and 3 bases from J, leaving 11 bases between. CDR3 in amino acids: CAWSVRGIDTGELFF. The CDR3 DNA is TGTGCCTGGAGTGTAAGGGGGATAGACACCGGGGAGCTGTTTTTT.

This clonotype was found a few times. The V and J genes are TRBV7-3 and TRBJ2-1, with 12 positions matching TRBD1. Germline assignment: CDR1 SGHTA and CDR2 FQGTGA. The CDR3 has 16 residues. V dropped 3 bases and J dropped 7; count of bases not matched to a gene: 7. This CDR3 is CASSFRGQGAKNEQFF. DNA of the CDR3: TGTGCCAGCAGCTTTAGGGGACAGGGGGCGAAGAATGAGCAGTTCTTC.

This clonotype came up a few times. This sequence joins TRBV20-1 and TRBJ2-2; the D is unclear. The CDR3 spans 11 residues. Germline loops: CDR1 DFQATT, CDR2 SNEGSKA (reference sequence). Trimming removed 4 bases at V and 6 bases at J, with 6 bases between. The CDR3 sequence is CSAIHSGELFF. DNA of the CDR3: TGCAGTGCTATACACTCCGGGGAGCTGTTTTTT.

This clonotype was seen a few times. DNA of the CDR3: TGTGCCACCATACGGGGCCAGGACGGCGAAGCTTTCTTT. It specifies CATIRGQDGEAFF. The chain uses TRBV19 and TRBJ1-1, with TRBD1 as a possible D gene (5 bases). V shed 10 bases and J shed 8 bases, with 20 bases lying between them. Looked up from germline, CDR1 is LNHDA and CDR2 is SQIVND (reference sequence). The CDR3 loop spans 13 amino acids. The variable domain in full, completed from reference TRBV19 and TRBJ1-1, reads DGGITQSPKYLFRKEGQNVTLSCEQNLNHDAMYWYRQDPGQGLRLIYYSQIVNDFQKGDIAEGYSVSREKKESFPLTVTSAQKNPTAFYLCATIRGQDGEAFFGQGTRLTVV.

This clonotype occurred many times. This chain connects TRBV3-1 to TRBJ2-3; possibly TRBD1 for D (6 bases). The germline V gene encodes CDR1 LGHDT and CDR2 YNNKEL (reference sequence). Trimming took 5 bases from V and 7 from J, leaving 10 bases between them. This CDR3 spans 12 amino acids. CDR3 amino acids: CASSGDTYTQYF. CDR3 DNA sequence: TGTGCCAGCAGCGGGGACACCTATACGCAGTATTTT.

The CDR3, as DNA: TGTGCCAGCAGCGTCCTCGGACAATCCTATGGCTACACCTTC. It yields the protein CASSVLGQSYGYTF. The J gene is TRBJ1-2, the V gene TRBV9; a weak D match, TRBD1 (5 bases). Germline V gene data show CDR1 as SGDLS and CDR2 as YYNGEE. The CDR3 is 14 amino acids. V shed 2 bases and J shed 4 bases, with 12 bases lying between them. Combining the CDR3 with reference TRBV9 and TRBJ1-2 gives the whole variable domain DSGVTQTPKHLITATGQRVTLRCSPRSGDLSVYWYQQSLDQGLQFLIQYYNGEERAKGNILERFSAQQFPDLHSELNLSSLELGDSALYFCASSVLGQSYGYTFGSGTRLTVV.

Ten or more counts support this clonotype. For the CDR3, the DNA is TGCAGTGCTACCCCTCCCACTAGCGGAAGCTACGAGCAGTACTTC. Encoded protein: CSATPPTSGSYEQYF. The chain couples TRBV20-1 to TRBJ2-7; 8 positions agree with TRBD2. Trimming at V came to 4 bases and at J to 3 bases, leaving 11 bases not matched to a gene. Germline lookup yields CDR1 DFQATT and CDR2 SNEGSKA (reference sequence). This CDR3 is built from 15 residues.

Ten or more counts support this clonotype. V is TRBV28 and J is TRBJ2-3; D is ambiguous. V dropped 6 bases and J dropped 8 bases, with 15 bases sitting between them. CDR1 is MDHEN and CDR2 is SYDVKM in the germline V gene. The CDR3 spans 13 residues. The CDR3 reads CASSWRSMRTQYF. The CDR3 DNA is TGTGCCAGCAGCTGGCGGAGTATGCGTACGCAGTATTTT.

The chain carries TRBV3-1 and TRBJ2-7; TRBD2 is a possible D gene (5 bases). V was pared by 5 bases and J by 3 bases, with 17 bases between. This CDR3 spans 15 amino acids. CDR1 LGHDT and CDR2 YNNKEL come from the germline V gene (reference sequence). CDR3 sequence: CASSWLGSAIYEQYF. In DNA, the CDR3 is TGTGCCAGCAGCTGGCTGGGTAGCGCGATCTACGAGCAGTACTTC.

This clonotype has a count of ten or more. The V and J genes are TRBV28 and TRBJ1-1; D is perhaps TRBD1 (6 bases). The germline gives CDR1 MDHEN, CDR2 SYDVKM. The CDR3 has 12 residues. V was pared by 4 bases and J by 11 bases, with 14 bases between. The CDR3 nucleotides read TGTGCCAGCAGTTCCTCGGGGGCAGTGGCTTTCTTT. Translated: CASSSSGAVAFF.

This clonotype occurred a few times. The genes are TRBV15 and TRBJ2-7, with 8 bases identical to TRBD1. The germline V gene has CDR1 LNHNV and CDR2 YYDKDF (reference sequence). The trim removed 3 bases at V and 1 base at J, leaving 2 bases unmatched. This CDR3 has 14 residues. CDR3: CATSSRDRSYEQYF. The CDR3 DNA follows: TGTGCCACCAGCAGCCGGGACAGGTCCTACGAGCAGTACTTC.

This chain connects TRBV5-1 to TRBJ2-1; unclear D gene. This CDR3 region has 14 residues. The V end was cut by 4 bases, the J end by 4 bases, with 12 bases between. The germline CDR1 and CDR2 sequences are SGHRS and YFSETQ. The chain's CDR3 is CASSQETRYNEQFF. CDR3 coding DNA: TGCGCCAGCAGCCAAGAGACGCGATACAATGAGCAGTTCTTC. The full variable domain, rest sourced from reference TRBV5-1 and TRBJ2-1, is KAGVTQTPRYLIKTRGQQVTLSCSPISGHRSVSWYQQTPGQGLQFLFEYFSETQRNKGNFPGRFSGRQFSNSRSEMNVSTLELGDSALYLCASSQETRYNEQFFGPGTRLTVL.

This clonotype came up many times. V gene TRBV28 combines with J gene TRBJ1-2, with TRBD1 matching 7 bases. The V gene's germline CDR1 is MDHEN and CDR2 SYDVKM. With V trimmed by 5 bases and J by 1 base, 13 bases remained unmatched. There are 17 residues in the CDR3. CDR3 nucleotide sequence: TGTGCCAGCAGTAACCCCACCGGGACAGAAGATAACTATGGCTACACCTTC. Its protein is CASSNPTGTEDNYGYTF.

V is TRBV2 and J is TRBJ2-7; D is unresolved. Germline CDR1 SNHLY, CDR2 FYNNEI. The CDR3 covers 11 residues. V lost 5 bases, J lost 3 bases, and 5 bases lay in between. This chain's CDR3 is CASSNLYEQYF. In DNA, the CDR3 is TGTGCCAGCAGTAATCTCTACGAGCAGTACTTC.

Only a few counts were recorded for this clonotype. The chain combines TRBV30 with TRBJ2-2; no definite D call. This CDR3 has 12 amino acids. CDR1 is GTSNPN and CDR2 is SVGIG in the germline V gene (reference sequence). V was clipped by 2 bases and J by 6 bases, with 7 bases between them. The CDR3 bases are TGTGCCTGGAGTAGTGGCGCCGGGGAGCTGTTTTTT. Translation gives CAWSSGAGELFF.

This clonotype has just a few counts. The chain carries TRBV6-2 or TRBV6-3 and TRBJ2-7, with D possibly matching TRBD2 (6 bases). The CDR3 has 15 amino acids. Trimming pared 4 bases from V and 7 bases from J, leaving 20 bases between. The germline CDR1 and CDR2 sequences are MNHEY and SVGEGT. CDR3 protein: CASSFAASGGEEQYF. The DNA of the CDR3 is TGTGCCAGCAGTTTCGCAGCCAGCGGAGGGGAAGAGCAGTACTTC.